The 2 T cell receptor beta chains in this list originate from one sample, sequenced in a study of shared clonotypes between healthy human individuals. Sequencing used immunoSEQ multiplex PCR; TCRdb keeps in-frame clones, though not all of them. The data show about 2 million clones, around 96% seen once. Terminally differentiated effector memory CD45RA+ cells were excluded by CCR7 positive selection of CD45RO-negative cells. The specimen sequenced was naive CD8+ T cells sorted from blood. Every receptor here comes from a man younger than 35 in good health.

CDR3 region: CASSYGQGRNTGELFF. The CDR3, as DNA: TGTGCCAGCAGTTACGGGCAGGGGAGAAACACCGGGGAGCTGTTTTTT. The chain links TRBV6-5 to TRBJ2-2; D might be TRBD1 (6 bases). V gave up 2 bases and J gave up 2 bases, with 12 bases separating them. CDR3 length: 16 amino acids. Germline values: CDR1 MNHEY, CDR2 SVGAGI.

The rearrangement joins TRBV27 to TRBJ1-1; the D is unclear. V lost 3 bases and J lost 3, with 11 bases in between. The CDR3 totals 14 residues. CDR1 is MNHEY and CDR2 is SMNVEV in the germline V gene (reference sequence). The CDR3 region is CASSFRSGYTEAFF. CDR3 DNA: TGTGCCAGCAGTTTTCGGTCGGGGTACACTGAAGCTTTCTTT.